Below, 32 T cell receptor beta chains from the same sample are listed, as sequenced in a study of monozygotic twins with inflammatory bowel disease (dated by TCRdb to the late 2010s). The receptor library was made with 5' RACE. The sequencing machine was an Illumina HiSeq 2500. TCRdb reprocessed the public reads and reports one entry per CDR3 protein sequence, without DNA. The data table for this sample lists more than 350,000 distinct CDR3 sequences. The ten largest clonotypes hold 2.4% of the sample. Material for sequencing was blood. These receptors all come from a human donor with ulcerative colitis or Crohn's disease, or a healthy co-twin of an affected twin (not recorded which).

V and J are TRBV6-5 and TRBJ2-3. The CDR3 contains 14 residues. In germline, CDR1 is MNHEY, CDR2 SVGAGI. The CDR3: CASSYRFSTDTQYF.

The chain recombines TRBV5-1 with TRBJ2-7; TCRdb designates TRBD1, a call that cannot be tested without DNA. CDR1 is SGHRS, CDR2 YFSETQ, per germline. The CDR3 consists of 15 residues. CDR3 protein: CASSEDLGDPYRQYF.

This chain uses TRBV7-2 with TRBJ2-1; the TCRdb call, TRBD2, lacks DNA for checking. Germline V lookup: CDR1 SGHTA, CDR2 FQGNSA. The length of the CDR3 is 15 residues. The CDR3 sequence is CASSRAEGAYNEQFF.

The V and J genes are TRBV5-1 and TRBJ2-2; TCRdb's D gene call, TRBD2, goes unchecked for lack of DNA. CDR1 and CDR2 (germline): SGHRS, YFSETQ. The CDR3 spans 16 residues. The CDR3 reads CASSRRTSGNTGELFF.

V usage is TRBV11-2 and J usage is TRBJ2-3; TCRdb indicates TRBD2, and absent DNA this call remains unverified. Germline lookup yields CDR1 SGHAT and CDR2 FQNNGV. The CDR3 consists of 18 residues. Here the CDR3 reads CASSPTLIKRGITDTQYF.

The chain recombines TRBV29-1 with TRBJ2-1; TCRdb indicates TRBD2, and absent DNA this call remains unverified. CDR1 is SQVTM, CDR2 ANQGSEA, per germline. The CDR3 runs 17 residues. This CDR3 is CSVELAGDFVSYNEQFF.

V usage is TRBV11-2 and J usage is TRBJ2-2; TCRdb selects TRBD1, and the lack of DNA leaves this call unchecked. The CDR3 loop spans 12 amino acids. Germline lookup yields CDR1 SGHAT and CDR2 FQNNGV. CDR3 loop: CASRKGGGELFF.

This rearrangement joins TRBV28 to TRBJ2-5; the TRBD2 assignment by TCRdb is unverifiable without DNA. This CDR3 contains 11 residues. Germline lookup yields CDR1 MDHEN and CDR2 SYDVKM. CDR3 protein: CASSGEVAEYF.

The chain employs TRBV24-1 and TRBJ2-1; TCRdb picks TRBD1, but there is no DNA to check that call. Looked up from germline, CDR1 is KGHDR and CDR2 is SFDVKD. This CDR3 has 14 amino acids. The CDR3 here is CATSEPGLYNEQFF.

The chain employs TRBV4-1 and TRBJ1-1. Germline V gene data show CDR1 as MGHRA and CDR2 as YSYEKL. The CDR3 length is 13 residues. The chain's CDR3 is CASSQDDRPEAFF.

The chain joins TRBV11-1 to TRBJ2-6; TCRdb's D call of TRBD1 is untestable without DNA. From germline, CDR1 is SGHAT and CDR2 FQDESV (reference sequence). CDR3 size: 19 residues. CDR3: CASSYQPGQHPSGANVLTF.

The J gene is TRBJ2-7, the V gene TRBV6-2 or TRBV6-3. The germline gives CDR1 MNHEY, CDR2 SVGEGT. The CDR3 has 15 amino acids. CDR3: CASSYPSGRAYEQYF.

The CDR3 loop is CATQDRWERGYTF. The V gene is TRBV3-1, the J gene TRBJ1-2; as DNA is missing, the TRBD1 call by TCRdb cannot be tested. Germline V lookup: CDR1 LGHDT, CDR2 YNNKEL (reference sequence). CDR3 size: 13 residues.

This chain links TRBV5-1 with TRBJ1-1; absent DNA, TCRdb's TRBD1 call cannot be checked. The V gene's germline CDR1 is SGHRS and CDR2 YFSETQ. This CDR3 is built from 16 residues. The CDR3: CASSLVPRQGNTEAFF.

V gene TRBV18 combines with J gene TRBJ2-2; TCRdb's D call, TRBD1, is unchecked because there is no DNA. Germline V CDR1 and CDR2: KGHSH, LQKENI. This CDR3 region has 15 residues. This CDR3 is CASSPGTVRNGELFF.

The rearrangement joins TRBV6-2 or TRBV6-3 to TRBJ1-1. This CDR3 is 14 amino acids long. Per the germline V gene, CDR1 is MNHEY and CDR2 is SVGEGT. This CDR3 reads CASSYYGGNTEAFF.

V and J are TRBV5-1 and TRBJ1-1. The CDR3 length is 13 residues. Germline CDR1 SGHRS, CDR2 YFSETQ. The CDR3 sequence: CASSLVGIHEAFF.

The chain couples TRBV7-2 to TRBJ1-1; TCRdb returns TRBD1, unconfirmable since there is no DNA. CDR3 length: 15 residues. The V gene's germline CDR1 is SGHTA and CDR2 FQGNSA. Here the CDR3 reads CASSLTQQGGTEAFF.

The chain joins TRBV5-1 to TRBJ1-1; the D gene TCRdb calls, TRBD1, cannot be checked with no DNA. Per germline, CDR1 SGHRS and CDR2 YFSETQ. CDR3 length equals 15 residues. This chain's CDR3 is CASNQQGASGTEAFF.

The chain joins TRBV27 to TRBJ1-5; the TRBD1 assignment by TCRdb is unverifiable without DNA. Germline V gene sequence: CDR1 MNHEY, CDR2 SMNVEV (reference sequence). This CDR3 has 14 amino acids. The CDR3 sequence: CASSSGTSNQPQHF.

V gene TRBV7-9 combines with J gene TRBJ1-2. CDR3 length: 14 residues. Germline CDR1 is SEHNR and CDR2 is FQNEAQ (reference sequence). CDR3 protein: CASSSSGGIGGYTF.

The genes are TRBV6-5 and TRBJ2-5. The CDR3 contains 14 residues. Germline CDR1 reads MNHEY; CDR2 reads SVGAGI. CDR3 in amino acids: CASSYSNGVETQYF.

The J gene is TRBJ2-1, the V gene TRBV7-2; TCRdb lists TRBD1, though no DNA is available to test this call. The CDR3 contains 13 residues. From germline, CDR1 is SGHTA and CDR2 FQGNSA. The CDR3 sequence: CASRERANNEQFF.

This chain links TRBV28 with TRBJ2-7; no DNA is available, so the TRBD2 call from TCRdb remains unchecked. This CDR3 region has 13 residues. Germline values: CDR1 MDHEN, CDR2 SYDVKM. The CDR3 region is CASSFTSVGEQYF.

The chain is built from TRBV3-1 and TRBJ2-1. CDR3 length: 16 residues. CDR1 and CDR2 (germline): LGHDT, YNNKEL (reference sequence). Here the CDR3 reads CASSQEGSSGYNEQFF.

The V call is TRBV6-5, the J call TRBJ2-3; TCRdb outputs TRBD1, but without DNA this stays unchecked. The CDR3 is made up of 13 amino acids. The germline V gene has CDR1 MNHEY and CDR2 SVGAGI. The CDR3 is CASNIDRADTQYF.

The chain has TRBV5-1 and TRBJ2-3. Germline loops: CDR1 SGHRS, CDR2 YFSETQ. The CDR3 loop spans 16 amino acids. This CDR3 reads CASSSLGGPSTDTQYF.

This rearrangement joins TRBV7-8 to TRBJ2-1; TCRdb's assignment of TRBD1 cannot be checked, as there is no DNA. This CDR3 has 18 residues. Germline CDR1 SGHVS, CDR2 FQNEAQ. This chain's CDR3 is CASSSQGGARSSYNEQFF.

The chain is built from TRBV5-1 and TRBJ1-1; checking the TCRdb D call of TRBD1 is not possible without DNA. Per germline, CDR1 SGHRS and CDR2 YFSETQ. This CDR3 has 14 amino acids. Here the CDR3 reads CASNIAQGGTEAFF. Complete variable domain (other parts from reference TRBV5-1 and TRBJ1-1): KAGVTQTPRYLIKTRGQQVTLSCSPISGHRSVSWYQQTPGQGLQFLFEYFSETQRNKGNFPGRFSGRQFSNSRSEMNVSTLELGDSALYLCASNIAQGGTEAFFGQGTRLTVV.

The J gene is TRBJ2-7, the V gene TRBV2; TCRdb designates TRBD2, a call that cannot be tested without DNA. The CDR3 has 13 amino acids. CDR1 and CDR2 (germline): SNHLY, FYNNEI. The CDR3 sequence is CASASGNSYEQYF.

The chain employs TRBV30 and TRBJ1-3. CDR1 is GTSNPN, CDR2 SVGIG, per germline (reference sequence). The CDR3 covers 13 residues. The CDR3: CAWSQAHGNTIYF. The full variable domain, rest sourced from reference TRBV30 and TRBJ1-3, is SQTIHQWPATLVQPVGSPLSLECTVEGTSNPNLYWYRQAAGRGLQLLFYSVGIGQISSEVPQNLSASRPQDRQFILSSKKLLLSDSGFYLCAWSQAHGNTIYFGEGSWLTVV.

The V call is TRBV5-1, the J call TRBJ2-5; TCRdb gives TRBD1 as the D gene, but with no DNA this cannot be confirmed. The CDR3 consists of 15 residues. The germline V gene has CDR1 SGHRS and CDR2 YFSETQ. This chain's CDR3 is CASSPSVQGQETQYF. Variable domain in full (rest from reference TRBV5-1 and TRBJ2-5): KAGVTQTPRYLIKTRGQQVTLSCSPISGHRSVSWYQQTPGQGLQFLFEYFSETQRNKGNFPGRFSGRQFSNSRSEMNVSTLELGDSALYLCASSPSVQGQETQYFGPGTRLLVL.